One sample yielded the 31 T cell receptor beta chains listed below, sequenced in a study of T cell responses to AZD1222 COVID-19 vaccine. Produced via immunoSEQ multiplex PCR; TCRdb's table is partial and in-frame only. The data contain about 93,000 clones, approximately 86% of them singletons. Material: peripheral blood, obtained on day 0 of AZD1222 vaccination. The receptors originated from an adult in good health.

The gene calls are TRBV7-8 and TRBJ1-2; the D is unclear. V lost 0 bases and J lost 4, with 12 bases in between. The length of the CDR3 is 15 residues. CDR1 and CDR2 (germline): SGHVS, FQNEAQ. CDR3 DNA sequence: TGTGCCAGCAGCTTAGCGCTGGACCGGGTCTATGGCTACACCTTC. This encodes CASSLALDRVYGYTF.

The V gene is TRBV11-2, the J gene TRBJ1-1; D not resolved. Trimming took 0 bases from V and 1 from J, leaving 15 bases between them. Per germline, CDR1 SGHAT and CDR2 FQNNGV. This CDR3 is built from 17 residues. The CDR3 DNA reads as TGTGCCAGCAGCTTAGAAAGGGCGGTAATTCGGAACACTGAAGCTTTCTTT. It encodes CASSLERAVIRNTEAFF.

The sample holds one count of this clone. This sequence joins TRBV7-9 and TRBJ1-2, with 8 nucleotides matching TRBD1. After removal of 1 base from V and 2 bases from J, the junction contained 12 bases not matched to a gene. CDR3 length equals 18 residues. The germline V gene has CDR1 SEHNR and CDR2 FQNEAQ (reference sequence). CDR3 bases: TGTGCCAGCAGCTTAGTAGTTGGGGTGGACAGGGAGAACTATGGCTACACCTTC. It codes for CASSLVVGVDRENYGYTF.

The chain has TRBV20-1 and TRBJ2-2; TRBD1 is a possible D gene (6 bases). This CDR3 has 17 amino acids. With 3 bases removed from V and 6 bases from J, the gap between germline ends came to 23 bases. From germline, CDR1 is DFQATT and CDR2 SNEGSKA (reference sequence). Here the CDR3 reads CSASAQHRVGVPGELFF. The CDR3, as DNA: TGCAGTGCTAGTGCCCAGCACAGGGTTGGTGTACCCGGGGAGCTGTTTTTT.

The chain recombines TRBV27 with TRBJ2-4; 10 positions match TRBD2. Germline lookup yields CDR1 MNHEY and CDR2 SMNVEV (reference sequence). The CDR3 totals 13 residues. Losses at the gene ends were 2 bases for V and 15 bases for J; bases not matched to a gene: 7. The CDR3 protein is CASSLGLAGDRYF. CDR3 DNA: TGTGCCAGCAGTTTAGGGCTAGCGGGAGACCGGTACTTC.

This clone was detected only a few times. V usage is TRBV19 and J usage is TRBJ2-5; D not resolved. Germline V gene lookup returns CDR1 LNHDA and CDR2 SQIVND (reference sequence). This CDR3 contains 12 residues. V lost 5 bases, J lost 8 bases, and 12 bases lay in between. Here the CDR3 reads CASSFGRGTQYF. CDR3 DNA: TGTGCCAGTAGTTTTGGCAGAGGAACCCAGTACTTC.

This sequence joins TRBV27 and TRBJ1-1, with 8 bases aligning to TRBD1. V lost 5 bases and J lost 4; bases outside the gene matches: 18. The CDR3 is made up of 18 amino acids. Germline V gives CDR1 MNHEY, CDR2 SMNVEV (reference sequence). The CDR3 reads CASSPRGQAGSKRTEAFF. The DNA of the CDR3 is TGTGCCAGCAGTCCCAGGGGACAGGCGGGTTCAAAGCGCACTGAAGCTTTCTTT.

The chain couples TRBV10-1 to TRBJ2-1, with TRBD2 identical over 16 bases. CDR3 length: 18 residues. The V gene's germline CDR1 is WNHNN and CDR2 SYGVQD (reference sequence). The V segment lost 4 bases and the J segment 7 bases; nucleotides outside the gene matches: 10. As DNA, the CDR3 is TGCGCCAGCAGTGGATCCGGGACTAGCGGGGGGGCGGCAAATGAGCAGTTCTTC. It yields the protein CASSGSGTSGGAANEQFF.

CDR3 DNA: TGTGCCAGCAGCGCTGGGGCCGTAACTAATGAAAAACTGTTTTTT. It translates to CASSAGAVTNEKLFF. The chain joins TRBV7-9 to TRBJ1-4; perhaps TRBD1 as D (5 bases). V lost 5 bases to trimming and J lost 1 base, with 11 bases between them. The CDR3 loop spans 15 amino acids. Germline V gives CDR1 SEHNR, CDR2 FQNEAQ (reference sequence).

Points on this clone: Other nucleotide sequences in the sample specify the same CDR3. The chain has TRBV20-1 and TRBJ2-5; D is unresolved. From germline, CDR1 is DFQATT and CDR2 SNEGSKA (reference sequence). The CDR3 spans 11 residues. V lost 1 base and J 5 bases, leaving 5 bases between the germline ends. The CDR3 region is CSARVGETQYF. The CDR3 DNA sequence: TGCAGTGCTAGAGTTGGCGAGACCCAGTACTTC.

This chain uses TRBV7-8 with TRBJ1-6; D is ambiguous. CDR1 SGHVS and CDR2 FQNEAQ come from the germline V gene. The germline V and J ends were trimmed by 1 base and 8 bases, with 6 bases remaining between them. The CDR3 totals 13 residues. The CDR3 sequence: CASSLDLDSPLHF. The CDR3 DNA sequence: TGTGCCAGCAGCTTAGATTTAGATTCACCCCTCCACTTT.

The chain carries TRBV6-5 and TRBJ2-5, with 9 bases fitting TRBD1. The trim removed 6 bases at V and 2 bases at J, leaving 7 bases unmatched. This CDR3 has 15 residues. CDR1 is MNHEY and CDR2 is SVGAGI in the germline V gene. CDR3 protein: CASSQGQGGQETQYF. The CDR3 coding sequence is TGTGCCAGCAGCCAGGGACAGGGAGGGCAAGAGACCCAGTACTTC.

The rearrangement uses TRBV7-2 and TRBJ1-1; weak D call: TRBD1 (5 bases). This CDR3 has 15 residues. The germline V gene encodes CDR1 SGHTA and CDR2 FQGNSA. The V gene lost 5 bases and the J gene lost 1 base, with 14 bases spanning the gap. The CDR3 here is CASSPLTVTNTEAFF. The CDR3 nucleotides are TGTGCCAGCAGCCCCCTGACAGTTACGAACACTGAAGCTTTCTTT.

This clone appeared a few times. The rearrangement uses TRBV5-1 and TRBJ2-3, with TRBD1 matching 8 bases. In germline, CDR1 is SGHRS, CDR2 YFSETQ. With 2 bases clipped from V and 2 bases from J, the junction kept 4 bases outside the gene matches. This CDR3 has 15 residues. CDR3 sequence (DNA): TGCGCCAGCAGCTTTGGACAGGGTTTCACAGATACGCAGTATTTT. Translating it yields CASSFGQGFTDTQYF.

The chain combines TRBV4-2 with TRBJ1-5, with 7 nucleotides matching TRBD1. Germline V gives CDR1 LGHNA, CDR2 YNFKEQ. The trim removed 0 bases at V and 4 bases at J, leaving 9 bases unmatched. The CDR3 spans 17 residues. The CDR3 protein is CASSQEDFRDSNQPQHF. CDR3 bases: TGTGCCAGCAGCCAAGAGGACTTCAGGGACAGTAATCAGCCCCAGCATTTT.

This clone was found once. This rearrangement joins TRBV19 to TRBJ2-5, with 8 bases that match TRBD1. CDR1 is LNHDA and CDR2 is SQIVND in the germline V gene (reference sequence). Unmatched junction bases numbered 1, after V lost 5 bases and J lost 2 bases. This CDR3 has 13 residues. In DNA form, the CDR3 reads TGTGCCAGTAGTCAGGGGGCGCAAGAGACCCAGTACTTC. It yields the protein CASSQGAQETQYF.

This clone was seen a few times. The gene calls are TRBV6-6 and TRBJ2-7; unclear D gene. The CDR3 sequence is 13 residues long. CDR1 and CDR2 from the germline V gene are MNHNY and SVGAGI (reference sequence). V was pared by 2 bases and J by 0 bases, with 5 bases between. CDR3 amino acids: CASSYGNSYEQYF. The CDR3 bases are TGTGCCAGCAGTTACGGGAACTCCTACGAGCAGTACTTC.

The V gene is TRBV5-1, the J gene TRBJ2-5; possibly TRBD1 or TRBD2 for D (5 bases each). V was trimmed by 0 bases and J by 5 bases, leaving 14 bases between them. This CDR3 is 15 amino acids long. Germline CDR1 reads SGHRS; CDR2 reads YFSETQ. The CDR3 here is CASSLVVYEGETQYF. The CDR3 DNA sequence: TGCGCCAGCAGCTTGGTCGTTTATGAGGGGGAGACCCAGTACTTC.

This clone was recorded once. V usage is TRBV6-5 and J usage is TRBJ1-5; D call uncertain. The germline V gene has CDR1 MNHEY and CDR2 SVGAGI. The CDR3 extends over 13 amino acids. V lost 6 bases and J 4 bases, leaving 10 bases between the germline ends. DNA of the CDR3: TGTGCCAGCAGATACGACGGGAATCAGCCCCAGCATTTT. This sequence encodes CASRYDGNQPQHF.

This chain connects TRBV18 to TRBJ1-5; possibly TRBD1 for D (6 bases). The CDR3 has 15 amino acids. Trimming removed 4 bases from V and 4 bases from J, with 14 bases in between. CDR1 is KGHSH and CDR2 is LQKENI in the germline V gene. The CDR3 spells CASSRDTQGNQPQHF. The CDR3 nucleotides are TGTGCCAGCTCACGGGACACGCAGGGAAATCAGCCCCAGCATTTT.

This chain links TRBV19 with TRBJ1-5; the match to TRBD1 covers 7 bases. CDR1 is LNHDA and CDR2 is SQIVND in the germline V gene (reference sequence). V lost 6 bases, J lost 5 bases, and 7 bases stayed unmatched. This CDR3 is 14 amino acids long. CDR3 sequence reads: CASSRQGRDQPQHF. CDR3 bases: TGTGCCAGTAGCCGACAGGGTAGAGATCAGCCCCAGCATTTT. The full variable domain, with the rest looked up from reference TRBV19 and TRBJ1-5, is DGGITQSPKYLFRKEGQNVTLSCEQNLNHDAMYWYRQDPGQGLRLIYYSQIVNDFQKGDIAEGYSVSREKKESFPLTVTSAQKNPTAFYLCASSRQGRDQPQHFGDGTRLSIL.

The V call is TRBV3-1 (or the pseudogene TRBV3-2), the J call TRBJ2-4, with 11 bases that match TRBD2. Germline lookup yields CDR1 LGHDT and CDR2 YNNKEL (reference sequence). The J segment lost 0 bases and the V segment lost 4 bases, leaving 8 bases of the junction unmatched. This CDR3 is built from 18 residues. The CDR3: CASSPTSGTELAKNIQYF. The CDR3 bases are TGTGCCAGCAGCCCGACTAGCGGGACAGAGTTAGCCAAAAACATTCAGTACTTC.

The rearrangement uses TRBV30 and TRBJ1-4; 8 bases map to TRBD1. The CDR3 is 14 residues long. Germline V CDR1 and CDR2: GTSNPN, SVGIG (reference sequence). J gave up 15 bases and V 0 bases, and 12 bases lay outside the gene matches. CDR3 sequence reads: CAWSVTQGARGLFF. In nucleotides, the CDR3 is TGTGCCTGGAGTGTAACCCAGGGGGCGCGAGGGTTGTTTTTT.

The chain is built from TRBV10-3 and TRBJ1-2; tentatively, D is TRBD1 (5 bases). This CDR3 region has 14 residues. The V gene's germline CDR1 is ENHRY and CDR2 SYGVKD. V lost 3 bases, J lost 5 bases, and 13 bases lay in between. The CDR3 DNA is TGTGCCATCAGTGACCCCGACAGCCTATATGGCTACACCTTC. Protein: CAISDPDSLYGYTF.

This chain uses TRBV6-6 with TRBJ1-1; the D gene is possibly TRBD1 (6 bases). The CDR3 totals 16 residues. The germline V and J ends were trimmed by 4 bases and 4 bases, with 19 bases remaining between them. The germline CDR1 and CDR2 sequences are MNHNY and SVGAGI (reference sequence). The CDR3 sequence is CASSFRGGGSFTEAFF. Here the CDR3 DNA reads TGTGCCAGCAGTTTCCGGGGGGGCGGATCTTTCACTGAAGCTTTCTTT.

This chain links TRBV4-2 with TRBJ1-1; D not resolved. Trimming took off 0 bases at V and 12 bases at J, with 20 bases between the two ends. This CDR3 is built from 15 residues. CDR1 and CDR2 (germline): LGHNA, YNFKEQ. The CDR3 reads CASSQDGGQQKRPFF. In nucleotides, the CDR3 is TGTGCCAGCAGCCAAGATGGCGGGCAACAAAAACGTCCTTTCTTT.

This clone occurred once. The chain is built from TRBV28 and TRBJ1-2; TRBD1 aligns across 9 bases. The CDR3 length is 15 residues. The germline V gene has CDR1 MDHEN and CDR2 SYDVKM. The V gene end was trimmed by 8 bases and the J gene end by 7 bases; junction bases not matched to a gene: 14. CDR3: CASANVGTGWSGYTF. The CDR3 DNA follows: TGTGCCAGCGCTAACGTCGGGACAGGGTGGTCTGGCTACACCTTC.

J is TRBJ1-1 and V is TRBV12-3 or TRBV12-4; D not resolved. The germline V and J ends were trimmed by 6 bases and 8 bases, with 13 bases remaining between them. The CDR3 loop spans 12 amino acids. The CDR3 sequence is CASRRGPSEAFF. CDR3 nucleotide sequence: TGTGCCAGCAGACGTGGACCTTCAGAAGCTTTCTTT.

The chain links TRBV5-1 to TRBJ1-2; TRBD1 agrees at 11 bases. The ends lost 0 bases at V and 6 bases at J; junction bases unmatched: 4. Looked up from germline, CDR1 is SGHRS and CDR2 is YFSETQ. The CDR3 contains 15 residues. CDR3 bases: TGCGCCAGCAGCTTGGTCGGACAGGGGGCTGATGGCTACACCTTC. Encoded protein: CASSLVGQGADGYTF.

This chain joins TRBV11-2 and TRBJ2-3, with D uncertain. This CDR3 region has 14 residues. Trimming took off 2 bases at V and 1 base at J, with 7 bases between the two ends. The germline V gene has CDR1 SGHAT and CDR2 FQNNGV. The CDR3 is CASSLNLGTDTQYF. The CDR3 coding sequence is TGTGCCAGCAGCTTAAATTTGGGCACAGATACGCAGTATTTT.

CDR3 sequence reads: CASSYLGVGETQYF. CDR3 nucleotides: TGTGCCAGCAGCTACCTAGGGGTTGGGGAGACCCAGTACTTC. The chain employs TRBV7-9 and TRBJ2-5; D is perhaps TRBD1 (5 bases). Trimming stripped 4 bases from V and 5 bases from J, with 14 bases between. Germline loops: CDR1 SEHNR, CDR2 FQNEAQ (reference sequence). This CDR3 region has 14 residues.